Detailed here is one TCR beta chain. Participants, about 18 to 90 years old, spanned 25 or so US areas. TCRdb's table, derived via immunoSEQ multiplex PCR, lists solely in-frame clones and lacks some. The sample yields about 210,000 clones, around 88% seen once. Germline-derived CDR1 and CDR2 are SGHTA and FQGNSA. Trimming stripped 2 bases from V and 4 bases from J, with 9 bases between. The CDR3 extends over 13 amino acids. The data belong to a study of blood T cell repertoires in COVID-19. V is TRBV7-2 and J is TRBJ2-7; no firm D call. Sequencing was carried out using PBMCs or T cells enriched from blood (not recorded which). This TCR was sampled from a woman in her thirties or forties with acute COVID-19. CDR3 sequence reads: CASSLNAGYEQYF. The CDR3 region has the DNA TGTGCCAGCAGCTTAAATGCAGGTTACGAGCAGTACTTC.